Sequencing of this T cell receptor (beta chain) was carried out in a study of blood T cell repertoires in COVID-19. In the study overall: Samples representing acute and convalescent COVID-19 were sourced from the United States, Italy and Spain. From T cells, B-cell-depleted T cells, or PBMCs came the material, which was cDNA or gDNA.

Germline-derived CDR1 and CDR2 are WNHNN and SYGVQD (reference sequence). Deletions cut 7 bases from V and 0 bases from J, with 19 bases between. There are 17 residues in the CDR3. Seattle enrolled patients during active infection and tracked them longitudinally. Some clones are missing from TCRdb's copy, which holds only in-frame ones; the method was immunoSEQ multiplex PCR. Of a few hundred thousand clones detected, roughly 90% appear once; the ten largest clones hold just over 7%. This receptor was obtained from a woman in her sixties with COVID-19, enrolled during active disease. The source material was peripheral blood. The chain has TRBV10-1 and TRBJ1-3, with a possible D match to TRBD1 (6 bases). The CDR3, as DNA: TGCGCCAGCACCCAGGGACAACTGGGCACCTCTGGAAACACCATATATTTT. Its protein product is CASTQGQLGTSGNTIYF.